This TCR beta chain came from a study of blood T cell repertoires in COVID-19. The wider study: Samples of COVID-19 (acute and convalescent) were obtained from the United States, Italy and Spain. PBMCs, B-cell-depleted T cells, or T cells were the source of the cDNA or gDNA that made up the material.

Per germline, CDR1 LNHDA and CDR2 SQIVND (reference sequence). The V segment lost 8 bases and the J segment 4 bases; nucleotides outside the gene matches: 5. The CDR3 totals 13 residues. Original data processing: How many nucleated cells were present was estimated from reference gene primer amplification. The assay was immunoSEQ multiplex PCR, and TCRdb's table has in-frame clones only and misses some. V and J calls and clone size follow that table, whereas D and trimming were derived from the DNA. The repertoire includes about 170,000 clones, about four fifths of them detected once, and around 2.4% sits in the top ten.

This TCR derives from a human donor with acute or convalescent COVID-19. The donor label of this sample is uncertain. This chain links TRBV19 with TRBJ1-5, with 7 nucleotides matching TRBD1. Specimen: peripheral blood. CDR3 DNA sequence: TGTGCCAGTCGGTACAGGGGAAATCAGCCCCAGCATTTT. Translation: CASRYRGNQPQHF.